This entry describes one TCR beta chain. Its antigen is undetermined. This specimen comes from a study of T cells in localized non-small cell lung cancer. Whole-study findings and limits: Because only a single region of the tumor was sequenced, heterogeneity remains possible.

TCRdb's table, derived via immunoSEQ multiplex PCR, lists solely in-frame clones and lacks some. The repertoire consists of approximately 49,000 clones, with 60% to 80% occurring once and the leading ten covering 17%. The CDR3 covers 17 residues. Trimming removed 2 bases at V and 0 bases at J, with 17 bases between. Specimen: peripheral blood, collected before any cancer treatment. The J gene is TRBJ1-1, the V gene TRBV5-3; D not resolved. TRBV5-3 belongs to the ORF category, with a function that is uncertain. The receptor comes from a man aged 40-75 years with stage I squamous cell lung carcinoma. The DNA for the CDR3 is TGTGCCAGAAGCTTTTTCAGGCCCTACCGCATGAACACTGAAGCTTTCTTT. This codes for CARSFFRPYRMNTEAFF.